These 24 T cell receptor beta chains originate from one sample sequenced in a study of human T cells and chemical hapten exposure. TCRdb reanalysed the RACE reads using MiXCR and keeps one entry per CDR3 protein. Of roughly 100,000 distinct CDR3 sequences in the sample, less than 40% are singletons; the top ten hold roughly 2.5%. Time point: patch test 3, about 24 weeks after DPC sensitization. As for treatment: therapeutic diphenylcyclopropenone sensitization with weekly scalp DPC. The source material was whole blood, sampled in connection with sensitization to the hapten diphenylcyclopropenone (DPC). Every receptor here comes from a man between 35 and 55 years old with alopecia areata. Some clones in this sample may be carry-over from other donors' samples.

The CDR3 loop reads CATSRVWSETQYF. CDR3 nucleotides: TGTGCCACCAGCAGAGTCTGGTCGGAGACCCAGTACTTC. The chain combines TRBV15 with TRBJ2-5; no firm D call. The CDR3 consists of 13 residues. The germline gives CDR1 LNHNV, CDR2 YYDKDF (reference sequence). V lost 1 base to trimming and J lost 5 bases, with 8 bases between them. Based on the CDR3 plus reference TRBV15 and TRBJ2-5, the full variable domain is DAMVIQNPRYQVTQFGKPVTLSCSQTLNHNVMYWYQQKSSQAPKLLFHYYDKDFNNEADTPDNFQSRRPNTSFCFLDIRSPGLGDTAMYLCATSRVWSETQYFGPGTRLLVL.

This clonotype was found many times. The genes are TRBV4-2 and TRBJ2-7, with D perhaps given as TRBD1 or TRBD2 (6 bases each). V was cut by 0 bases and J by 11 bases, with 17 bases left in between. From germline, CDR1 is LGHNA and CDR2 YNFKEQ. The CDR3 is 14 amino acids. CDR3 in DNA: TGTGCCAGCAGCCAAGAGGAGGGGACAAAAAGGGAGTACTTC. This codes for CASSQEEGTKREYF.

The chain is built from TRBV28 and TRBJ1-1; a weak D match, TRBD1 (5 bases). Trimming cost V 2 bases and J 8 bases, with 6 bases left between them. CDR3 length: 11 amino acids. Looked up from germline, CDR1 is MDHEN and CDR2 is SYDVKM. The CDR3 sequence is CASSLRQEAFF. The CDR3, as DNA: TGTGCCAGCAGTTTAAGACAGGAAGCTTTCTTT.

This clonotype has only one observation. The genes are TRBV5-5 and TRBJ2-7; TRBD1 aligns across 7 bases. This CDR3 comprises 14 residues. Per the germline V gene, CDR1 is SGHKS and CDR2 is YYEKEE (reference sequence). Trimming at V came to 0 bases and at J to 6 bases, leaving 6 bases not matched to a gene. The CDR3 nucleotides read TGTGCCAGCAGCTTGGCGAAGACAGGGTCCGAGCAGTACTTC. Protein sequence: CASSLAKTGSEQYF. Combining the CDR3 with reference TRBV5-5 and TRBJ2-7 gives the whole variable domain DAGVTQSPTHLIKTRGQQVTLRCSPISGHKSVSWYQQVLGQGPQFIFQYYEKEERGRGNFPDRFSARQFPNYSSELNVNALLLGDSALYLCASSLAKTGSEQYFGPGTRLTVT.

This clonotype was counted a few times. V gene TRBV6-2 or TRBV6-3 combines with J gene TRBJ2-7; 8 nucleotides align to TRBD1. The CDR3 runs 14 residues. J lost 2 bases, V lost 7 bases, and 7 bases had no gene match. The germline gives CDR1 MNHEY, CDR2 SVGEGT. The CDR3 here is CASTSGQGTYEQYV. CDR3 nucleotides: TGTGCCAGCACCTCTGGACAGGGCACCTACGAGCAGTACGTC.

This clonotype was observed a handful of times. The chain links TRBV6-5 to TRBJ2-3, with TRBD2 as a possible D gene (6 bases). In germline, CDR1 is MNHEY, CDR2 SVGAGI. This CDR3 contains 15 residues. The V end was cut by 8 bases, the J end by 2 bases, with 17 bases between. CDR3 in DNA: TGTGCCAGCCGTAGAAGCGAACTAGCCACAGATACGCAGTATTTT. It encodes CASRRSELATDTQYF.

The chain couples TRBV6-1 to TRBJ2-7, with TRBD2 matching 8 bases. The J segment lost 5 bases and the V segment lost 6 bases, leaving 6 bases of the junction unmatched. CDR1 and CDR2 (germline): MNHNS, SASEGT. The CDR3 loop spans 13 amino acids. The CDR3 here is CASRLAANNEQYF. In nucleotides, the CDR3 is TGTGCCAGCAGACTAGCGGCAAATAACGAGCAGTACTTC.

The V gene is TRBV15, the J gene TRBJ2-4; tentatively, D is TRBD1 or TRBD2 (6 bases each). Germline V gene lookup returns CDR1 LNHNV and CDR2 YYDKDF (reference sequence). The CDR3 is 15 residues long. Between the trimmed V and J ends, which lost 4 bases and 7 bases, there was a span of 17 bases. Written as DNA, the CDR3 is TGTGCCACCAGCACCCCCTTACAGGGACTGAACATTCAGTACTTC. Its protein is CATSTPLQGLNIQYF.

The CDR3 DNA reads TGTGCCAGCTCACCACCCCTCAGCACAGATACGCAGTATTTT. As protein: CASSPPLSTDTQYF. The chain joins TRBV18 to TRBJ2-3; D ambiguous. The germline V gene encodes CDR1 KGHSH and CDR2 LQKENI. The CDR3 is 14 residues long. Trimming stripped 0 bases from V and 0 bases from J, with 4 bases between.

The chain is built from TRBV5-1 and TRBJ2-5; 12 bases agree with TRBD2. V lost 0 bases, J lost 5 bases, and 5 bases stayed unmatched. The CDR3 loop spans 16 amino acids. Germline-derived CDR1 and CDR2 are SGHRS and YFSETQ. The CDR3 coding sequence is TGCGCCAGCAGCTTGGTGTCTAGCGGGAGGGACGAGACCCAGTACTTC. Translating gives CASSLVSSGRDETQYF.

The CDR3 loop is CASKFNQGNEAFF. The DNA of the CDR3 is TGTGCCAGCAAGTTCAATCAAGGGAATGAAGCTTTCTTT. J is TRBJ1-1 and V is TRBV6-1; D not certain. The CDR3 runs to 13 residues. V lost 7 bases, J lost 7 bases, and 16 bases lay in between. The germline CDR1 and CDR2 sequences are MNHNS and SASEGT.

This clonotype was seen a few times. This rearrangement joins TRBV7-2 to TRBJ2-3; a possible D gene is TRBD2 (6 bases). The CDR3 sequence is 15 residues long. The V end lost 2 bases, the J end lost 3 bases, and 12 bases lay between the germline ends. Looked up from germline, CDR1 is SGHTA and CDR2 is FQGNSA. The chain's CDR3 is CASSLLPGRTDTQYF. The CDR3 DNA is TGTGCCAGCAGCTTATTGCCAGGGAGGACAGATACGCAGTATTTT.

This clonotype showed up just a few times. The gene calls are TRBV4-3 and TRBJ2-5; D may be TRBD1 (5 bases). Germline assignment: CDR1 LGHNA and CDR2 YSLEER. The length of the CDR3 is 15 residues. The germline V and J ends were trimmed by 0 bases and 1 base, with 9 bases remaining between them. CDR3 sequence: CASSQDLTGQETQYF. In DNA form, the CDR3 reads TGCGCCAGCAGCCAAGATCTTACAGGCCAAGAGACCCAGTACTTC.

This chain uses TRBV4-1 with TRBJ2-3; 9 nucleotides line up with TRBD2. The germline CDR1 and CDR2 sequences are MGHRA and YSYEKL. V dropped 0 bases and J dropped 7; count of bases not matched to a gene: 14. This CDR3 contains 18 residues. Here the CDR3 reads CASSQDPFSGSPANTQYF. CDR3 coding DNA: TGCGCCAGCAGCCAAGACCCCTTTAGCGGGAGTCCGGCAAATACGCAGTATTTT.

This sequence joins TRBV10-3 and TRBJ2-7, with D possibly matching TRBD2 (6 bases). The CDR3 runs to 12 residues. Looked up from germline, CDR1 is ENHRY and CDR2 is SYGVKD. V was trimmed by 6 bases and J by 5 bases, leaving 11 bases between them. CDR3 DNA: TGTGCCATCAGCGCGACTAGAAACGAGCAGTACGTC. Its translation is CAISATRNEQYV.

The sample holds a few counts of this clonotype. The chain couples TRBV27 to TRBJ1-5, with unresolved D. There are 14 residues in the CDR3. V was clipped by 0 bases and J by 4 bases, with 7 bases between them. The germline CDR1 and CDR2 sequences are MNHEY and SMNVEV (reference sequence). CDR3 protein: CASSLSSRNQPQHF. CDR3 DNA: TGTGCCAGCAGTTTATCGTCCAGGAATCAGCCCCAGCATTTT.

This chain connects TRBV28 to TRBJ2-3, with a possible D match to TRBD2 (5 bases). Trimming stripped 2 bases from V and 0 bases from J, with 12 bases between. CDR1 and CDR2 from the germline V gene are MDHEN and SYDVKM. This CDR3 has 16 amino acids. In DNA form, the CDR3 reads TGTGCCAGCAGTTTAACGAGGGTTCTTAGCACAGATACGCAGTATTTT. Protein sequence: CASSLTRVLSTDTQYF.

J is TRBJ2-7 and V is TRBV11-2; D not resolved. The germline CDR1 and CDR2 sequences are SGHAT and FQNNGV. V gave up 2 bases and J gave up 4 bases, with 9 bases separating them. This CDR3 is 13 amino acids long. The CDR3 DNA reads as TGTGCCAGCAGCTTATCCAGGTCTTACGAGCAGTACGTC. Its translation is CASSLSRSYEQYV.

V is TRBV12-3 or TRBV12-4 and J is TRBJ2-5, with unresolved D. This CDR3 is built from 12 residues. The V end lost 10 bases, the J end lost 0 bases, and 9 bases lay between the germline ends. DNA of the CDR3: TGTGCCAACAAGAGGAACCAAGAGACCCAGTACTTC. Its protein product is CANKRNQETQYF.

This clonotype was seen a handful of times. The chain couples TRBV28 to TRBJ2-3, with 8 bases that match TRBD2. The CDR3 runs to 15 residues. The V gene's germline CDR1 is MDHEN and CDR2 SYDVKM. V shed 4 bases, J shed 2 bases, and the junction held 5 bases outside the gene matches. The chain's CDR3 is CASSSGTRNTDTQYF. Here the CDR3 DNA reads TGTGCCAGCAGTTCCGGGACTAGAAACACAGATACGCAGTATTTT.

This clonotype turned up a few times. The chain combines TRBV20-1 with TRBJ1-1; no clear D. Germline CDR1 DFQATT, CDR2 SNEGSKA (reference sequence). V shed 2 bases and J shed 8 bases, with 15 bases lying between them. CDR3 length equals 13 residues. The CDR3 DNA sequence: TGCAGTGCTAGACAAACGGGAGGCCCCGAAGCTTTCTTT. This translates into CSARQTGGPEAFF.

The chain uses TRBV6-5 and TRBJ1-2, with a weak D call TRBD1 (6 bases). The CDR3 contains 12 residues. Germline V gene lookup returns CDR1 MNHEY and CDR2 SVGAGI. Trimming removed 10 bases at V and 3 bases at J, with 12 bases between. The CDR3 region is CATGGRDYGYTF. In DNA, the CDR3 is TGTGCCACCGGGGGGCGCGACTATGGCTACACCTTC.

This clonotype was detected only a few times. CDR3 loop: CASSQVAGNSYEQYF. CDR3 coding DNA: TGTGCCAGCAGCCAGGTAGCGGGAAATTCCTACGAGCAGTACTTC. The chain recombines TRBV4-2 with TRBJ2-7; 8 nucleotides line up with TRBD2. J lost 1 base, V lost 3 bases, and 5 bases had no gene match. CDR1 is LGHNA, CDR2 YNFKEQ, per germline. The CDR3 consists of 15 residues.

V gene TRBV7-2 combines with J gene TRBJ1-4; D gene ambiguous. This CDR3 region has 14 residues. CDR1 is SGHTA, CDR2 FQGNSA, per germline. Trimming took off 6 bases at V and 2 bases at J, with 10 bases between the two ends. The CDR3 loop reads CASSRGSTNEKLFF. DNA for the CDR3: TGTGCCAGCAGTAGAGGGAGCACTAATGAAAAACTGTTTTTT.